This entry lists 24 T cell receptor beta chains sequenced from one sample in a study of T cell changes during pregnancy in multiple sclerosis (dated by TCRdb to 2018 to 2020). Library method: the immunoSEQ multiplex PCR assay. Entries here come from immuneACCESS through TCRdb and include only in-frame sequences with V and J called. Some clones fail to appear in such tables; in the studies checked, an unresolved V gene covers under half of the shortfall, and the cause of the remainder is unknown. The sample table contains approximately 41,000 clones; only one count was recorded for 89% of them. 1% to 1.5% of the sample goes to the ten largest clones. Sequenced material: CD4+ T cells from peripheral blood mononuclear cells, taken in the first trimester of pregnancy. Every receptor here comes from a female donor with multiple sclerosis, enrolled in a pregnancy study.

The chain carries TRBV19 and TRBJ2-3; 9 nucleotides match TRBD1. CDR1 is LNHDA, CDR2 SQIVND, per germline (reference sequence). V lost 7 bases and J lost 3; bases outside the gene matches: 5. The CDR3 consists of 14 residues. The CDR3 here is CASNPGQGTDTQYF. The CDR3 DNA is TGTGCCAGTAACCCGGGACAGGGTACAGATACGCAGTATTTT.

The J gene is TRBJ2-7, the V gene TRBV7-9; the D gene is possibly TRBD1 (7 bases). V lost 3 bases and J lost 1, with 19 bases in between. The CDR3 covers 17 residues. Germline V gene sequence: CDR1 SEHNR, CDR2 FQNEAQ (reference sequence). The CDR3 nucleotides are TGTGCCAGCAGCTTTGGCCCCGGCAGGGGGGAGTCCTACGAGCAGTACTTC. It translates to CASSFGPGRGESYEQYF.

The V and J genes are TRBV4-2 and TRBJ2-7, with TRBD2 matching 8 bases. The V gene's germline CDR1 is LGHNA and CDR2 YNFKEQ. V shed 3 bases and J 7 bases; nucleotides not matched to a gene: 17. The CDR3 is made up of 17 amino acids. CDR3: CASSHPRTSGLGVEQYF. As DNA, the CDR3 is TGTGCCAGCAGCCACCCAAGAACTAGCGGTCTCGGTGTGGAGCAGTACTTC.

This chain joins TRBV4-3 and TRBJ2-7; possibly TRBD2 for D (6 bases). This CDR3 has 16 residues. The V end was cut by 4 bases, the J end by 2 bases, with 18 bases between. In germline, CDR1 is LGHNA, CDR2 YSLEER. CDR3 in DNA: TGCGCCAGCAGCCCAGGAGCCGGCGGGACCACCTACGAGCAGTACTTC. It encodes CASSPGAGGTTYEQYF.

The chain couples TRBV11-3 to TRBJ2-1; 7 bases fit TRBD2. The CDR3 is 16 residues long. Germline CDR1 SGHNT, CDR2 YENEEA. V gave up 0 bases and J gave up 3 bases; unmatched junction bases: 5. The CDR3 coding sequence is TGTGCCAGCAGCTTAGATCGAGGACTAGGCTACAATGAGCAGTTCTTC. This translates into CASSLDRGLGYNEQFF.

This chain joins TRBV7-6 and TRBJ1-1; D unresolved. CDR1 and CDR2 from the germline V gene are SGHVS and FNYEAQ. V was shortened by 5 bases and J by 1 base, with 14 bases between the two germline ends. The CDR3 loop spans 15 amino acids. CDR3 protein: CASSPGYVGNTEAFF. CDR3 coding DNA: TGTGCCAGCAGCCCAGGTTACGTAGGGAACACTGAAGCTTTCTTT.

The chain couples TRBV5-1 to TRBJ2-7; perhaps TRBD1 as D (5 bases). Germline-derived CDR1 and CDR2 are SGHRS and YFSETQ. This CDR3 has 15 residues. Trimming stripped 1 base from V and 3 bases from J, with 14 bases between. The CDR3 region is CASSLYSGQDYEQYF. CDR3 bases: TGCGCCAGCAGCTTGTACTCCGGACAAGACTACGAGCAGTACTTC.

The CDR3, as DNA: TGCAGCGTTTCCACCGAGGGGCCCCAGCATTTT. Its protein is CSVSTEGPQHF. This sequence joins TRBV29-1 and TRBJ1-5; unclear D gene. V was clipped by 5 bases and J by 9 bases, with 11 bases between them. Germline V lookup: CDR1 SQVTM, CDR2 ANQGSEA. This CDR3 is 11 amino acids long.

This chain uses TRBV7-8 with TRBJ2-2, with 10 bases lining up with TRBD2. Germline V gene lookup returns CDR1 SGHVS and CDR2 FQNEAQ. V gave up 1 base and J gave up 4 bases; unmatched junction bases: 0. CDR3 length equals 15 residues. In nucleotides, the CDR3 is TGTGCCAGCAGCTTAGGGACTAGCGGCACCGGGGAGCTGTTTTTT. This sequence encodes CASSLGTSGTGELFF.

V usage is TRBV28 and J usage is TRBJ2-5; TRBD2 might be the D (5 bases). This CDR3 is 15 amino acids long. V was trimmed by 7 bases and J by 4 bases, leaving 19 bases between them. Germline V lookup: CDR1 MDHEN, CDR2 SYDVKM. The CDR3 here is CASIPASGRGETQYF. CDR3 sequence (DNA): TGTGCCAGCATTCCTGCGTCGGGAAGAGGAGAGACCCAGTACTTC.

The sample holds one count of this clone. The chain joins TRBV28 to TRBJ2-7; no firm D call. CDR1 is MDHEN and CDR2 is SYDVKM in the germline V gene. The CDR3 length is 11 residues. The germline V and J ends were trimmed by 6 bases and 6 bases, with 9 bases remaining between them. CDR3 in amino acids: CASRTSLEQYF. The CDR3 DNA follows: TGTGCCAGCAGGACTTCTCTCGAGCAGTACTTC. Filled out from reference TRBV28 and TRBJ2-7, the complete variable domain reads DVKVTQSSRYLVKRTGEKVFLECVQDMDHENMFWYRQDPGLGLRLIYFSYDVKMKEKGDIPEGYSVSREKKERFSLILESASTNQTSMYLCASRTSLEQYFGPGTRLTVT.

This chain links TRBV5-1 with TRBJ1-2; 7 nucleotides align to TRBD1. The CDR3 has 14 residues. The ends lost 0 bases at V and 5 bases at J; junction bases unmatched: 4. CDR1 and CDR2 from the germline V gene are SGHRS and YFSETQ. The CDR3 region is CASSLDRGGYGYTF. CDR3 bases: TGCGCCAGCAGCTTGGACAGGGGTGGTTATGGCTACACCTTC. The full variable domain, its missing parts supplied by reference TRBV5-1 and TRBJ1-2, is KAGVTQTPRYLIKTRGQQVTLSCSPISGHRSVSWYQQTPGQGLQFLFEYFSETQRNKGNFPGRFSGRQFSNSRSEMNVSTLELGDSALYLCASSLDRGGYGYTFGSGTRLTVV.

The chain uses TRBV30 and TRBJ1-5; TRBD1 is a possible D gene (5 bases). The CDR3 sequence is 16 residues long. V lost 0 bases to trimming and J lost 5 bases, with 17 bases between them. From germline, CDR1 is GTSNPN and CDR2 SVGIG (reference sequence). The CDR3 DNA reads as TGTGCCTGGAGTGTCCAATGGGGGGAAAGGGATCAGCCCCAGCATTTT. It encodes CAWSVQWGERDQPQHF.

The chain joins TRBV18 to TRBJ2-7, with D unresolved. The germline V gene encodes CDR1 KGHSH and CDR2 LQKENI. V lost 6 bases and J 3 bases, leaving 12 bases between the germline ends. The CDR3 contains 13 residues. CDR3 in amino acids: CASSQQEFYEQYF. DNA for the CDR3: TGTGCCAGCTCTCAGCAGGAATTCTACGAGCAGTACTTC.

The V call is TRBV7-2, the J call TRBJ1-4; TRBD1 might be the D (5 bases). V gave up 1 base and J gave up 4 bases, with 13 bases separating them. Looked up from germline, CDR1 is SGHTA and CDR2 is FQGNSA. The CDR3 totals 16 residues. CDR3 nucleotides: TGTGCCAGCAGCTTAGGCAGGGCACCCAATAATGAAAAACTGTTTTTT. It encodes CASSLGRAPNNEKLFF.

CDR3 coding DNA: TGTGCCAGCAGTTTAGGAGTAGGTGTGGGCACAGATACGCAGTATTTT. Residues: CASSLGVGVGTDTQYF. The chain links TRBV28 to TRBJ2-3; D gene unclear. The CDR3 has 16 amino acids. V was cut by 2 bases and J by 1 base, with 13 bases left in between. Germline CDR1 is MDHEN and CDR2 is SYDVKM.

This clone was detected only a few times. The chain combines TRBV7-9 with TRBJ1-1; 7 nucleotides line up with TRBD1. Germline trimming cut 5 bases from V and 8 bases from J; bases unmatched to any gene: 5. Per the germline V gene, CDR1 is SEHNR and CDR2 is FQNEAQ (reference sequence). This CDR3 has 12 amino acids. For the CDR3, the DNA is TGTGCCAGCAGCCGAGAGGACAGGGAAGCTTTCTTT. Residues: CASSREDREAFF.

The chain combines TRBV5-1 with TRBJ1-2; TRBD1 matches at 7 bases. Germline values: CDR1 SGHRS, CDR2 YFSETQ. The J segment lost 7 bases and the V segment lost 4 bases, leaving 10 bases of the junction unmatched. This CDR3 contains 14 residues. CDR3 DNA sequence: TGCGCCAGCAGCACCCCCGGACAGGAGGGTGGCTACACCTTC. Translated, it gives CASSTPGQEGGYTF.

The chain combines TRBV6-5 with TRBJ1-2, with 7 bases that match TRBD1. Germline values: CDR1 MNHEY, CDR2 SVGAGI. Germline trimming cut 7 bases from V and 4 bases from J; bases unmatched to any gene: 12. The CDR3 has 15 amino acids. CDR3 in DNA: TGTGCCAGCATCCTCGCGACAGGGATGGGCTATGGCTACACCTTC. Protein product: CASILATGMGYGYTF.

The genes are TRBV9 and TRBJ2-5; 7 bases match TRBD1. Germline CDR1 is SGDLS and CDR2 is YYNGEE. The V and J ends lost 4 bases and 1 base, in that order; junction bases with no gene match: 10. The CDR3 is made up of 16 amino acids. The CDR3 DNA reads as TGTGCCAGCAGCCCCCGAGGGGGCACGGTCCAAGAGACCCAGTACTTC. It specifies CASSPRGGTVQETQYF. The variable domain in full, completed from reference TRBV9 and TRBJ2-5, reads DSGVTQTPKHLITATGQRVTLRCSPRSGDLSVYWYQQSLDQGLQFLIQYYNGEERAKGNILERFSAQQFPDLHSELNLSSLELGDSALYFCASSPRGGTVQETQYFGPGTRLLVL.

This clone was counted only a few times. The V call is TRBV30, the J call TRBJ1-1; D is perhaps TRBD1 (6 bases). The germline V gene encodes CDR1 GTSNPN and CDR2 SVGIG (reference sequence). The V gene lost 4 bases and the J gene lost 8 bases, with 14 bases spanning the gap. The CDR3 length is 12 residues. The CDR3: CAWTGDPSEAFF. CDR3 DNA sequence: TGTGCCTGGACAGGGGACCCTAGCGAAGCTTTCTTT.

CDR3 nucleotide sequence: TGCAGCGTTGCCCGGGATCAAGAGACCCAGTACTTC. Amino acids: CSVARDQETQYF. The chain recombines TRBV29-1 with TRBJ2-5; D may be TRBD2 (5 bases). The germline V gene encodes CDR1 SQVTM and CDR2 ANQGSEA. The CDR3 is 12 residues long. Trimming stripped 4 bases from V and 2 bases from J, with 8 bases between. The full variable domain, its missing parts supplied by reference TRBV29-1 and TRBJ2-5, is SAVISQKPSRDICQRGTSLTIQCQVDSQVTMMFWYRQQPGQSLTLIATANQGSEATYESGFVIDKFPISRPNLTFSTLTVSNMSPEDSSIYLCSVARDQETQYFGPGTRLLVL.

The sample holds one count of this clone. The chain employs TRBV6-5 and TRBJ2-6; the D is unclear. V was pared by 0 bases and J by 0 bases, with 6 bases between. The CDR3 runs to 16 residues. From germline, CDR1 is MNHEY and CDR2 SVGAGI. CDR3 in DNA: TGTGCCAGCAGTTACTCGTTCCTCTCTGGGGCCAACGTCCTGACTTTC. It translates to CASSYSFLSGANVLTF.

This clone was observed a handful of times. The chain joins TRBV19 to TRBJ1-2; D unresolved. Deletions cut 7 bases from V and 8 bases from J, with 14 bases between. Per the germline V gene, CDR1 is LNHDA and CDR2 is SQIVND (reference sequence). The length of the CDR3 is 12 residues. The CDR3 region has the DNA TGTGCCAGTACCGACTTAGATTTCGGCTACACCTTC. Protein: CASTDLDFGYTF.